Shown below are 9 T cell receptor beta chains from a single sample sequenced in a study of spatial heterogeneity in lung cancer. Study conclusions and caveats: How many expanded intratumoral alpha and beta TCRs were present tracked the tumor mutation count, which was a count of nonsynonymous mutations.

The antigens these receptors bind are not known. TCRdb itself ran the 5' RACE reads through MiXCR, one entry per CDR3 protein. The sample records 20,000 to 25,000 distinct CDR3 sequences, approximately 4.3% being singletons. Time point meaning: sample taken at primary tumor resection. The specimen was lung tumor tissue, collected at surgery. Receptors originate from a male donor with early-stage non-small cell lung cancer.

This clonotype occurred a few times. This sequence joins TRBV7-2 and TRBJ2-1; no definite D call. Germline-derived CDR1 and CDR2 are SGHTA and FQGNSA. V lost 1 base, J lost 6 bases, and 7 bases lay in between. This CDR3 region has 13 residues. CDR3 sequence reads: CASSLGPPNEQFF. The CDR3 DNA follows: TGTGCCAGCAGCTTAGGTCCGCCCAATGAGCAGTTCTTC.

This clonotype was detected many times. The chain carries TRBV7-3 and TRBJ2-5, with D perhaps given as TRBD1 or TRBD2 (5 bases each). The germline V and J ends were trimmed by 1 base and 5 bases, with 14 bases remaining between them. Germline CDR1 and CDR2: SGHTA and FQGTGA. This CDR3 is built from 15 residues. The DNA for the CDR3 is TGTGCCAGCAGCTTAATGTTCGGGGACGGGGAGACCCAGTACTTC. This codes for CASSLMFGDGETQYF.

At least ten counts were recorded for this clonotype. The chain carries TRBV7-9 and TRBJ2-7, with D maybe TRBD2 (5 bases). V dropped 7 bases and J dropped 0 bases, with 16 bases sitting between them. Per germline, CDR1 SEHNR and CDR2 FQNEAQ (reference sequence). CDR3 size: 15 residues. In nucleotides, the CDR3 is TGTGCCAGCACCCTCGGGGTCCCCGGCTCCTACGAGCAGTACTTC. Translation: CASTLGVPGSYEQYF.

This clonotype was counted at least ten times. The chain combines TRBV7-9 with TRBJ2-7; tentative D call: TRBD1 (7 bases). Trimming took off 3 bases at V and 5 bases at J, with 14 bases between the two ends. The CDR3 spans 14 residues. Looked up from germline, CDR1 is SEHNR and CDR2 is FQNEAQ (reference sequence). In DNA form, the CDR3 reads TGTGCCAGCAGCTTGGGGACAGCGGGCCACGAGCAGTACTTC. Protein sequence: CASSLGTAGHEQYF.

This clonotype has at least ten counts. This chain connects TRBV7-3 to TRBJ1-1, with D unclear. Germline assignment: CDR1 SGHTA and CDR2 FQGTGA. V was clipped by 5 bases and J by 0 bases, with 7 bases between them. The CDR3 runs 13 residues. CDR3 loop: CASSRSMNTEAFF. CDR3 sequence (DNA): TGTGCCAGCAGCCGCAGTATGAACACTGAAGCTTTCTTT.

V gene TRBV6-4 combines with J gene TRBJ1-5; a possible D gene is TRBD1 (5 bases). The CDR3 has 13 residues. The ends were cut back, 5 bases at V and 5 bases at J, with 10 bases in the middle. The germline CDR1 and CDR2 sequences are MRHNA and SNTAGT. In nucleotides, the CDR3 is TGTGCCAGCAGTCGGGGGAATGATCAGCCCCAGCATTTT. Translating it yields CASSRGNDQPQHF.

This clonotype has ten or more counts. The chain employs TRBV12-3 or TRBV12-4 and TRBJ1-5, with D perhaps matching TRBD1 (5 bases). Trimming left V 4 bases short and J 6 bases short, with 13 bases between. The CDR3 loop spans 14 amino acids. The CDR3 reads CASSSQGVRQPQHF. The CDR3 region has the DNA TGTGCCAGCAGTTCCCAGGGTGTCCGTCAGCCCCAGCATTTT.

This clonotype was observed many times. The J gene is TRBJ1-6, the V gene TRBV5-1, with D maybe TRBD1 (5 bases). V was shortened by 2 bases and J by 6 bases, with 12 bases between the two germline ends. The CDR3 runs 15 residues. The germline CDR1 and CDR2 sequences are SGHRS and YFSETQ. The CDR3 protein is CASSFIGDFNSPLHF. The CDR3 DNA reads TGCGCCAGCAGCTTTATAGGGGATTTTAATTCACCCCTCCACTTT.

This clonotype was seen many times. CDR3 in DNA: TGTGCCAGCTCCGCGGACCCGCGCGAGCAGTACTTC. This codes for CASSADPREQYF. This chain links TRBV12-3 or TRBV12-4 with TRBJ2-7, with D unclear. This CDR3 comprises 12 residues. Trimming removed 8 bases from V and 6 bases from J, with 14 bases in between.